These 21 T cell receptor beta chains share one sample of origin, sequenced in a study of T cell clones after liver transplantation. Using immunoSEQ multiplex PCR, the repertoire was profiled, and TCRdb retains in-frame clones only, with some absent. This sample has 95,000 to 110,000 clones; around 86% occur once, and the top ten carry over 0.75%. Sequencing was performed on CD4+ T cells from blood, taken before liver transplant. These receptors all come from a human donor who received a liver transplant.

The chain uses TRBV5-1 and TRBJ1-2; D remains ambiguous. The CDR3 consists of 12 residues. V lost 0 bases, J lost 5 bases, and 5 bases lay in between. The V gene's germline CDR1 is SGHRS and CDR2 YFSETQ. The CDR3 sequence is CASSLEGYGYTF. DNA for the CDR3: TGCGCCAGCAGCTTGGAAGGGTATGGCTACACCTTC.

This clone was counted between two and nine times. The V and J genes are TRBV2 and TRBJ1-2; D may be TRBD1 (5 bases). This CDR3 is built from 12 residues. Germline CDR1 is SNHLY and CDR2 is FYNNEI. Trimming removed 1 base at V and 12 bases at J, with 12 bases between. CDR3 DNA sequence: TGTGCCAGCAGTGAAGGGGGCGAGGCGGACACCTTC. Its protein product is CASSEGGEADTF.

The genes are TRBV5-4 and TRBJ1-5, with D perhaps TRBD1 (6 bases). V gave up 1 base and J gave up 1 base, with 6 bases separating them. CDR3 length: 14 amino acids. CDR1 and CDR2 from the germline V gene are SGHNT and YYREEE (reference sequence). The CDR3 loop is CASSLTGSNQPQHF. In DNA, the CDR3 is TGTGCCAGCAGCTTGACAGGGAGCAATCAGCCCCAGCATTTT.

The genes are TRBV5-1 and TRBJ1-1; D is uncertain. The CDR3 has 14 amino acids. V was pared by 5 bases and J by 0 bases, with 11 bases between. Germline CDR1 reads SGHRS; CDR2 reads YFSETQ. CDR3 residues: CASRSSLLNTEAFF. The CDR3 DNA reads as TGCGCCAGCAGGTCATCCCTCCTGAACACTGAAGCTTTCTTT.

The genes are TRBV2 and TRBJ2-1; 8 bases are a match to TRBD2. Germline CDR1 and CDR2: SNHLY and FYNNEI. The CDR3 extends over 15 amino acids. V shed 5 bases and J 7 bases; nucleotides not matched to a gene: 10. The CDR3 loop reads CASSLSAGVVNEQFF. CDR3 nucleotide sequence: TGTGCCAGCAGTCTATCAGCGGGAGTAGTTAATGAGCAGTTCTTC.

CDR3 in amino acids: CASSESLSQETQYF. CDR3 nucleotides: TGTGCCAGCAGTGAATCCTTGAGCCAAGAGACCCAGTACTTC. The chain links TRBV6-1 to TRBJ2-5, with D unresolved. Trimming pared 2 bases from V and 1 base from J, leaving 8 bases between. In germline, CDR1 is MNHNS, CDR2 SASEGT. The CDR3 loop spans 14 amino acids.

The J gene is TRBJ1-5, the V gene TRBV29-1, with D possibly being TRBD1 (6 bases). The germline V and J ends were trimmed by 6 bases and 2 bases, with 11 bases remaining between them. Germline lookup yields CDR1 SQVTM and CDR2 ANQGSEA. The CDR3 loop spans 13 amino acids. The CDR3 sequence is CSVANRGNQPQHF. The CDR3 DNA reads as TGCAGCGTCGCAAACAGGGGCAATCAGCCCCAGCATTTT. The full variable domain, in which reference TRBV29-1 and TRBJ1-5 provide the parts outside the CDR3, is SAVISQKPSRDICQRGTSLTIQCQVDSQVTMMFWYRQQPGQSLTLIATANQGSEATYESGFVIDKFPISRPNLTFSTLTVSNMSPEDSSIYLCSVANRGNQPQHFGDGTRLSIL.

The chain carries TRBV18 and TRBJ1-3, with 8 bases identical to TRBD1. CDR1 and CDR2 from the germline V gene are KGHSH and LQKENI. This CDR3 is 15 amino acids long. V gave up 5 bases and J gave up 2 bases; unmatched junction bases: 5. The CDR3 loop is CASSGRQGTGNTIYF. Here the CDR3 DNA reads TGTGCCAGCTCAGGACGACAGGGGACTGGAAACACCATATATTTT.

This clone has only one observation. The V gene is TRBV5-6, the J gene TRBJ2-1; D is perhaps TRBD1 (6 bases). V was clipped by 4 bases and J by 2 bases, with 16 bases between them. The germline CDR1 and CDR2 sequences are SGHDT and YYEEEE. There are 16 residues in the CDR3. The CDR3 nucleotides are TGTGCCAGCAGCACCCGCTACAGGGAGCCCTACAATGAGCAGTTCTTC. This sequence encodes CASSTRYREPYNEQFF.

The genes are TRBV27 and TRBJ1-1; D gene uncertain. The germline V gene encodes CDR1 MNHEY and CDR2 SMNVEV (reference sequence). The CDR3 length is 13 residues. V dropped 3 bases and J dropped 6 bases, with 11 bases sitting between them. CDR3 in amino acids: CASSFKLSSEAFF. CDR3 sequence (DNA): TGTGCCAGCAGTTTCAAGTTATCGTCTGAAGCTTTCTTT.

This clone was seen only a few times. The chain combines TRBV5-4 with TRBJ2-1, with TRBD2 matching 8 bases. The CDR3 has 16 residues. V lost 3 bases, J lost 2 bases, and 7 bases stayed unmatched. The germline V gene has CDR1 SGHNT and CDR2 YYREEE (reference sequence). CDR3 sequence: CASSSGAGGTYNEQFF. CDR3 coding DNA: TGTGCCAGCAGCTCCGGGGCGGGAGGAACCTACAATGAGCAGTTCTTC.

The genes are TRBV15 and TRBJ1-4; D gene unclear. Germline lookup yields CDR1 LNHNV and CDR2 YYDKDF (reference sequence). CDR3 size: 14 residues. Trimming took 0 bases from V and 8 from J, leaving 10 bases between them. The CDR3 DNA is TGTGCCACCAGCAGAGACTTGAACGGCGAAAAACTGTTTTTT. It encodes CATSRDLNGEKLFF.

The rearrangement links TRBV6-4 to TRBJ1-3; D is uncertain. CDR1 and CDR2 from the germline V gene are MRHNA and SNTAGT. This CDR3 region has 15 residues. V dropped 9 bases and J dropped 0 bases, with 15 bases sitting between them. CDR3 DNA sequence: TGTGCCAGTGACCATGAGCCACACTCTGGAAACACCATATATTTT. This gives the protein CASDHEPHSGNTIYF.

The V gene is TRBV27, the J gene TRBJ1-5; D gene ambiguous. The V end lost 6 bases, the J end lost 2 bases, and 14 bases lay between the germline ends. Germline CDR1 MNHEY, CDR2 SMNVEV (reference sequence). CDR3 length: 15 amino acids. The CDR3 sequence: CASSPWGAGNQPQHF. The CDR3 DNA is TGTGCCAGCAGCCCATGGGGTGCGGGCAATCAGCCCCAGCATTTT.

This clone has more than one count but fewer than ten. The CDR3 sequence is CASSAFVRPEGTLSKNTEAFF. CDR3 nucleotide sequence: TGTGCCAGCAGCGCCTTCGTCAGGCCAGAGGGAACTTTAAGTAAGAACACTGAAGCTTTCTTT. The chain uses TRBV7-6 and TRBJ1-1, with D unclear. Trimming pared 5 bases from V and 1 base from J, leaving 32 bases between. Germline V gene data show CDR1 as SGHVS and CDR2 as FNYEAQ. CDR3 length: 21 residues.

This clone was counted once. This chain links TRBV7-3 with TRBJ2-1; unclear D gene. Germline V gene lookup returns CDR1 SGHTA and CDR2 FQGTGA. The CDR3 runs to 12 residues. The V end lost 5 bases, the J end lost 8 bases, and 10 bases lay between the germline ends. CDR3 residues: CASSGNEDEQFF. The CDR3 DNA reads as TGTGCCAGCAGCGGAAACGAGGATGAGCAGTTCTTC.

This clone was picked up a small number of times. The chain carries TRBV5-1 and TRBJ2-7, with D perhaps matching TRBD1 (5 bases). Germline CDR1 and CDR2: SGHRS and YFSETQ. The length of the CDR3 is 14 residues. V lost 2 bases, J lost 3 bases, and 12 bases lay in between. The CDR3 coding sequence is TGCGCCAGCAGCTTAGGGGCAGGGTTCTACGAGCAGTACTTC. Translation: CASSLGAGFYEQYF.

This rearrangement joins TRBV14 to TRBJ2-1; 14 positions agree with TRBD2. The CDR3 extends over 20 amino acids. Trimming took 0 bases from V and 1 from J; bases not matched to a gene: 8. Per germline, CDR1 SGHDN and CDR2 FVKESK. The CDR3 sequence: CASSQDARLAGGTSYNEQFF. CDR3 in DNA: TGTGCCAGCAGCCAAGATGCGCGACTAGCGGGAGGGACTTCCTACAATGAGCAGTTCTTC.

This clone came up a few times. The J gene is TRBJ2-1, the V gene TRBV5-1; 8 bases map to TRBD2. This CDR3 contains 16 residues. Per germline, CDR1 SGHRS and CDR2 YFSETQ. V trimming: 4 bases; J trimming: 2 bases; junction bases outside the gene matches: 8. The CDR3, as DNA: TGCGCCAGCAGCCCCCCGGCGGGAGGCCCCTACAATGAGCAGTTCTTC. Its protein is CASSPPAGGPYNEQFF.

The J gene is TRBJ2-7, the V gene TRBV15; the D gene could be TRBD1 or TRBD2 (5 bases each). Per the germline V gene, CDR1 is LNHNV and CDR2 is YYDKDF (reference sequence). This CDR3 has 16 residues. V lost 0 bases and J 4 bases, leaving 16 bases between the germline ends. This CDR3 is CATSRDLPGQGYEQYF. The CDR3, as DNA: TGTGCCACCAGCAGAGATCTACCGGGGCAGGGTTACGAGCAGTACTTC.

The chain joins TRBV28 to TRBJ2-7; D gene uncertain. The CDR3 loop spans 15 amino acids. Germline CDR1 MDHEN, CDR2 SYDVKM. V lost 2 bases, J lost 1 base, and 12 bases lay in between. Written as DNA, the CDR3 is TGTGCCAGCAGTTTAAGGAAAGGACCATCCTACGAGCAGTACTTC. It translates to CASSLRKGPSYEQYF.